Listed below are T cell receptor beta chains from one sample, sequenced in a study of blood T cell repertoires in COVID-19. Here immunoSEQ multiplex PCR was the method, and the copy in TCRdb shows in-frame clones only, minus some. The sample carries 200,000 or so clones, 84% recorded once. Sequenced input: peripheral blood. The source of these receptors is a human donor in a cohort sampled during active COVID-19. CDR3s include the opening cysteine and the closing phenylalanine or tryptophan. The D gene is left open where the match is weak. Some rows mark clone size as missing; the rest say once, few, many or name a class of expanded clone.

V gene: TRBV19; D gene: TRBD2; CDR3 length: 13; clone size: .; J gene: TRBJ2-1; CDR3 protein: CASSIGGGAWWFF; CDR3 DNA: TGTGCCAGTAGTATTGGCGGGGGGGCCTGGTGGTTCTTC
V gene: TRBV21-1; D gene: .; CDR3 length: 14; clone size: .; J gene: TRBJ1-3; CDR3 protein: CASSEDSSGNTIYF; CDR3 DNA: TGTGCCAGCAGCGAGGACAGCTCTGGAAACACCATATATTTT
V gene: TRBV28; D gene: .; CDR3 length: 14; clone size: .; J gene: TRBJ1-5; CDR3 protein: CASSRRRVAQPQHF; CDR3 DNA: TGTGCCAGCAGTCGGAGGAGGGTCGCCCAGCCCCAGCATTTT
V gene: TRBV27; D gene: .; CDR3 length: 14; clone size: few; J gene: TRBJ1-2; CDR3 protein: CASSLGPVKYGYTF; CDR3 DNA: TGTGCCAGCAGTTTAGGTCCGGTGAAATACGGCTACACCTTC
V gene: TRBV4-2; D gene: .; CDR3 length: 14; clone size: .; J gene: TRBJ1-6; CDR3 protein: CASSQGRINSPLHF; CDR3 DNA: TGTGCCAGCAGCCAAGGGAGGATTAATTCACCCCTCCACTTT
V gene: TRBV18; D gene: .; CDR3 length: 15; clone size: .; J gene: TRBJ2-5; CDR3 protein: CASSPPSAGEETQYF; CDR3 DNA: TGTGCCAGCTCACCACCCTCCGCAGGGGAAGAGACCCAGTACTTC
V gene: TRBV9; D gene: .; CDR3 length: 15; clone size: once; J gene: TRBJ2-5; CDR3 protein: CASSVGVGGQETQYF; CDR3 DNA: TGTGCCAGCAGCGTAGGGGTAGGGGGCCAAGAGACCCAGTACTTC
V gene: TRBV11-2; D gene: TRBD2; CDR3 length: 15; clone size: once; J gene: TRBJ2-3; CDR3 protein: CASSLVLAGWDTQYF; CDR3 DNA: TGTGCCAGCAGCTTAGTTCTAGCGGGGTGGGATACGCAGTATTTT
V gene: TRBV27; D gene: TRBD1; CDR3 length: 15; clone size: .; J gene: TRBJ2-1; CDR3 protein: CASSPGTGGVNEQFF; CDR3 DNA: TGTGCCAGCAGTCCCGGGACAGGGGGCGTCAATGAGCAGTTCTTC
V gene: TRBV6-5; D gene: .; CDR3 length: 14; clone size: few; J gene: TRBJ1-6; CDR3 protein: CASAAERAGSPLHF; CDR3 DNA: TGTGCCAGCGCAGCGGAAAGGGCAGGTTCACCCCTCCACTTT
V gene: TRBV11-2; D gene: TRBD1; CDR3 length: 12; clone size: .; J gene: TRBJ2-7; CDR3 protein: CASSLGGGTGNF; CDR3 DNA: TGTGCCAGCAGCTTAGGTGGGGGGACAGGGAACTTC
V gene: TRBV30; D gene: .; CDR3 length: 11; clone size: .; J gene: TRBJ2-4; CDR3 protein: CAWKTRDIQYF; CDR3 DNA: TGTGCCTGGAAAACGAGGGACATTCAGTACTTC
V gene: TRBV29-1; D gene: TRBD1; CDR3 length: 12; clone size: .; J gene: TRBJ1-1; CDR3 protein: CSVVRDREKAFF; CDR3 DNA: TGCAGCGTTGTAAGGGACAGGGAAAAGGCTTTCTTT
V gene: TRBV7-2; D gene: TRBD1; CDR3 length: 14; clone size: .; J gene: TRBJ1-1; CDR3 protein: CASSLTGANTEAFF; CDR3 DNA: TGTGCCAGCAGCTTGACAGGGGCCAACACTGAAGCTTTCTTT
V gene: TRBV21-1; D gene: .; CDR3 length: 12; clone size: few; J gene: TRBJ1-5; CDR3 protein: CANLGEYQPQHF; CDR3 DNA: TGTGCCAACCTAGGGGAATATCAGCCCCAGCATTTT
V gene: TRBV5-5; D gene: TRBD2; CDR3 length: 15; clone size: .; J gene: TRBJ2-1; CDR3 protein: CASSFNSGSYNEQFF; CDR3 DNA: TGTGCCAGCAGCTTCAATAGCGGGTCTTACAATGAGCAGTTCTTC
V gene: TRBV5-5; D gene: TRBD1; CDR3 length: 16; clone size: few; J gene: TRBJ2-1; CDR3 protein: CASSSKGDSYYNEQFF; CDR3 DNA: TGTGCCAGCAGCTCAAAGGGGGACAGCTACTACAATGAGCAGTTCTTC